Following are 6 T cell receptor beta chains from one sample sequenced in a study of CD8+CD57+ T cells in acquired aplastic anemia. The template used for profiling TCR beta VDJ and CDR3 was genomic DNA. TCRdb recomputed calls from the reads with MiXCR, one row per CDR3 protein. The sample has about 180,000 distinct CDR3 sequences, roughly 50% seen once. Only patients with CD8+CD57+ cell expansion on flow cytometry were chosen for sequencing. The sample was sorted CD4+, CD8+, or CD8+CD57+ T cells (not recorded which) from PBMCs. The receptors originated from a human donor with aplastic anemia.

This clonotype has only one observation. This chain connects TRBV11-2 to TRBJ2-1; no definite D call. This CDR3 spans 11 amino acids. The germline V gene encodes CDR1 SGHAT and CDR2 FQNNGV. The V gene lost 5 bases and the J gene lost 8 bases, with 7 bases spanning the gap. The chain's CDR3 is CASSHMDEQFF. The CDR3 DNA follows: TGTGCCAGCAGCCATATGGATGAGCAGTTCTTC.

In this sample, this clonotype turned up many times. This rearrangement joins TRBV11-2 to TRBJ2-3; 16 bases agree with TRBD2. The V gene end was trimmed by 4 bases and the J gene end by 3 bases; junction bases not matched to a gene: 7. In germline, CDR1 is SGHAT, CDR2 FQNNGV. The CDR3 is made up of 18 amino acids. The CDR3 DNA reads as TGTGCCAGCAGCTCGGGACTAGCGGGGGGGCTGGGGACAGATACGCAGTATTTT. Translating it yields CASSSGLAGGLGTDTQYF. Variable domain in full (rest from reference TRBV11-2 and TRBJ2-3): EAGVAQSPRYKIIEKRQSVAFWCNPISGHATLYWYQQILGQGPKLLIQFQNNGVVDDSQLPKDRFSAERLKGVDSTLKIQPAKLEDSAVYLCASSSGLAGGLGTDTQYFGPGTRLTVL.

There are many counts of this clonotype. V and J are TRBV5-8 and TRBJ2-1; no definite D call. Germline values: CDR1 SGHTS, CDR2 YDEGEE. The V end lost 5 bases, the J end lost 1 base, and 10 bases lay between the germline ends. The CDR3 contains 14 residues. The CDR3 DNA reads TGTGCCAGCAGTTTTGGACGGTCCTACAATGAGCAGTTCTTC. Translated, it gives CASSFGRSYNEQFF.

V is TRBV20-1 and J is TRBJ2-7; D perhaps matches TRBD1 (6 bases). Looked up from germline, CDR1 is DFQATT and CDR2 is SNEGSKA (reference sequence). Trimming pared 3 bases from V and 6 bases from J, leaving 18 bases between. The CDR3 has 14 amino acids. CDR3 loop: CSASGTCGAREQYF. The CDR3 coding sequence is TGCAGTGCTAGTGGGACATGTGGTGCACGCGAGCAGTACTTC.

This rearrangement joins TRBV4-3 to TRBJ2-7, with D unclear. The CDR3 covers 16 residues. Germline values: CDR1 LGHNA, CDR2 YSLEER. Trimming took off 4 bases at V and 7 bases at J, with 23 bases between the two ends. CDR3 DNA: TGCGCCAGCAGCCGCCTACGGACGGAGATTCCTACGGAGCAGTACTTC. This sequence encodes CASSRLRTEIPTEQYF.

The chain is built from TRBV7-2 and TRBJ2-5, with TRBD2 as a possible D gene (6 bases). With 9 bases removed from V and 5 bases from J, the gap between germline ends came to 13 bases. This CDR3 is built from 12 residues. Germline CDR1 is SGHTA and CDR2 is FQGNSA. The CDR3 bases are TGTGCCAGTAGGCAGGCGGGGGAGACCCAGTACTTC. This gives the protein CASRQAGETQYF. The entire variable domain, with the rest obtained from reference TRBV7-2 and TRBJ2-5, is as follows: GAGVSQSPSNKVTEKGKDVELRCDPISGHTALYWYRQSLGQGLEFLIYFQGNSAPDKSGLPSDRFSAERTGGSVSTLTIQRTQQEDSAVYLCASRQAGETQYFGPGTRLLVL.